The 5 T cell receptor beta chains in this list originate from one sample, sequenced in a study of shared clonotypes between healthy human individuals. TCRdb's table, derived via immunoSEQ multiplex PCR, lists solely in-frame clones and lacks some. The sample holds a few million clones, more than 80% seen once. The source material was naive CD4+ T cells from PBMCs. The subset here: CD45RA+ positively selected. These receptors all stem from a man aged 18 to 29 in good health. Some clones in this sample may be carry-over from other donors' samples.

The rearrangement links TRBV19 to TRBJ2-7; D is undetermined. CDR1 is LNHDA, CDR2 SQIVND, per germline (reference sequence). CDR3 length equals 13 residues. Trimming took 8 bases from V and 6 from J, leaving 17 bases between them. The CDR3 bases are TGTGCCAGTTCGGGCTCAATCGGGCTCGAGCAGTACTTC. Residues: CASSGSIGLEQYF. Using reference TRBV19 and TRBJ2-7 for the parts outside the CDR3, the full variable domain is DGGITQSPKYLFRKEGQNVTLSCEQNLNHDAMYWYRQDPGQGLRLIYYSQIVNDFQKGDIAEGYSVSREKKESFPLTVTSAQKNPTAFYLCASSGSIGLEQYFGPGTRLTVT.

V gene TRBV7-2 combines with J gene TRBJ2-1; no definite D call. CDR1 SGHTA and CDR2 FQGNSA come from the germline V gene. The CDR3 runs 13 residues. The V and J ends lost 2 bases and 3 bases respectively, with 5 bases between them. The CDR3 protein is CASSLQHYNEQFF. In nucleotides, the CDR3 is TGTGCCAGCAGCTTACAACACTACAATGAGCAGTTCTTC. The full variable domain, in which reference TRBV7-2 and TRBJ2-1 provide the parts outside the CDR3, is GAGVSQSPSNKVTEKGKDVELRCDPISGHTALYWYRQSLGQGLEFLIYFQGNSAPDKSGLPSDRFSAERTGGSVSTLTIQRTQQEDSAVYLCASSLQHYNEQFFGPGTRLTVL.

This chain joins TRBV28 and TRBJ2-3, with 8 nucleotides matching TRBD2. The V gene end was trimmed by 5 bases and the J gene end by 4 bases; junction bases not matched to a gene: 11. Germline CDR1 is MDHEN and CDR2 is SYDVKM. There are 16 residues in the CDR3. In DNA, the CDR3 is TGTGCCAGCAGTCAAGGACTAGCTAGTATCGCAGATACGCAGTATTTT. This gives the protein CASSQGLASIADTQYF.

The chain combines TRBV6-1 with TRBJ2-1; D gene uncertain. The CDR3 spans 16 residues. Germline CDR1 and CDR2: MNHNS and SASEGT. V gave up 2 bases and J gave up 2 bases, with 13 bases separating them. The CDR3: CASSESPHFPYNEQFF. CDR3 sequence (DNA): TGTGCCAGCAGTGAATCTCCGCATTTTCCCTACAATGAGCAGTTCTTC.

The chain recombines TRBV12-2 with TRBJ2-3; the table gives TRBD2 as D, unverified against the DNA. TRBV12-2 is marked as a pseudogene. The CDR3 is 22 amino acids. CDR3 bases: TGTGCAAGTCGCTTACGCTCGTCTCCGGGACTAGCGGGAGGCCCTGACACAGATACGCAGTATTTT. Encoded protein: CASRLRSSPGLAGGPDTDTQYF.